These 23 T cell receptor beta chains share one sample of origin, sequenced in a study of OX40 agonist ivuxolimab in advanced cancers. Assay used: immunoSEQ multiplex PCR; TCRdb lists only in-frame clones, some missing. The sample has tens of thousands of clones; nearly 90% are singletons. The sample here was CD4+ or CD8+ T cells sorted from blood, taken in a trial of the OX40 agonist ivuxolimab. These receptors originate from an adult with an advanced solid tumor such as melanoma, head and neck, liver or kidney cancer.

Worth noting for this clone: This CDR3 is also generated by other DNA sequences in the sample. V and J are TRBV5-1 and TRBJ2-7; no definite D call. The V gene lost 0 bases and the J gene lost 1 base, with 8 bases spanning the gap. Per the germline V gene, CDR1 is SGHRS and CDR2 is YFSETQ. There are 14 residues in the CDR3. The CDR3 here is CASSLASGSYEQYF. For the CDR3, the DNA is TGCGCCAGCAGCTTGGCGTCAGGTTCCTACGAGCAGTACTTC.

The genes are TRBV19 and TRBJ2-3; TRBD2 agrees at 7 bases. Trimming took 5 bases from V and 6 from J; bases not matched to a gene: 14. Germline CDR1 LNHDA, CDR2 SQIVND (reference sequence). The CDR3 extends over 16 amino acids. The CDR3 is CASSGLLRELGDTQYF. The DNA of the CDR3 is TGTGCCAGTAGTGGACTCCTGCGGGAGCTAGGGGATACGCAGTATTTT.

The CDR3 is CASSQGAWEKLFF. CDR3 sequence (DNA): TGCGCCAGCAGCCAGGGGGCGTGGGAAAAACTGTTTTTT. The chain employs TRBV4-1 and TRBJ1-4, with D possibly being TRBD1 (6 bases). Trimming left V 3 bases short and J 8 bases short, with 10 bases between. Germline V gives CDR1 MGHRA, CDR2 YSYEKL. CDR3 length equals 13 residues.

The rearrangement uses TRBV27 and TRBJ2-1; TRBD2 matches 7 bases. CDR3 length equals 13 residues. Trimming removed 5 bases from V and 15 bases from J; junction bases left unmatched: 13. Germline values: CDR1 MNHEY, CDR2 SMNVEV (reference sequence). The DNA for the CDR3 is TGTGCCAGCAGTCCTCCCGGACTAGTCGGTGGGTTCTTC. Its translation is CASSPPGLVGGFF.

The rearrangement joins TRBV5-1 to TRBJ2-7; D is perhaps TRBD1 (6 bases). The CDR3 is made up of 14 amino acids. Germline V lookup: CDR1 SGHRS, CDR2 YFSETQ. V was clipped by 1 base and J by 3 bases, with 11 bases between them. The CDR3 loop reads CASSLSGASYEQYF. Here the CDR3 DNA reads TGCGCCAGCAGCTTGTCAGGGGCCAGCTACGAGCAGTACTTC. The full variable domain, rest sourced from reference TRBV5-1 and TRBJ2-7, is KAGVTQTPRYLIKTRGQQVTLSCSPISGHRSVSWYQQTPGQGLQFLFEYFSETQRNKGNFPGRFSGRQFSNSRSEMNVSTLELGDSALYLCASSLSGASYEQYFGPGTRLTVT.

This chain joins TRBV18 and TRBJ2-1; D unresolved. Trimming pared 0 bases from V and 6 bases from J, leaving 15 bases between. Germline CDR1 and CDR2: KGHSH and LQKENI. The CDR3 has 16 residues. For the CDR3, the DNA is TGTGCCAGCTCACCACCGTTAATAAGGACCCTCAATGAGCAGTTCTTC. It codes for CASSPPLIRTLNEQFF.

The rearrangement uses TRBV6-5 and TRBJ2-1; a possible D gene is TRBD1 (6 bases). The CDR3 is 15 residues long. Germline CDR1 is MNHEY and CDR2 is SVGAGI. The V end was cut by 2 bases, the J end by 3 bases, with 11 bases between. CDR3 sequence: CASSYAAGVYNEQFF. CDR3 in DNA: TGTGCCAGCAGTTACGCGGCAGGGGTCTACAATGAGCAGTTCTTC.

CDR3 nucleotides: TGTGCCAGCTCCGGGACACCGCTCTCCTACGAGCAGTACTTC. Protein: CASSGTPLSYEQYF. This chain uses TRBV2 with TRBJ2-7; tentative D call: TRBD1 (6 bases). Between the trimmed V and J ends, which lost 8 bases and 0 bases, there was a span of 14 bases. The V gene's germline CDR1 is SNHLY and CDR2 FYNNEI. This CDR3 spans 14 amino acids.

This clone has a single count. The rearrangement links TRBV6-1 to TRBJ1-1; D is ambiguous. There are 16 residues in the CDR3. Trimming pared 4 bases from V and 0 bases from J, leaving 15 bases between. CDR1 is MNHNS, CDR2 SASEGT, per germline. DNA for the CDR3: TGTGCCAGCAGTGTTCTCGGACCGGGGATGAACACTGAAGCTTTCTTT. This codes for CASSVLGPGMNTEAFF.

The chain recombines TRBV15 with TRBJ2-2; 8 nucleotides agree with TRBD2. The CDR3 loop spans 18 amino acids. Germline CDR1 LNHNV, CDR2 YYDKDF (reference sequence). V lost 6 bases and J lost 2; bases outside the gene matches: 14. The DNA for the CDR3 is TGTGCCACCAGGGACCATCGGACTAGCCGAGAAAACACCGGGGAGCTGTTTTTT. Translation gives CATRDHRTSRENTGELFF.

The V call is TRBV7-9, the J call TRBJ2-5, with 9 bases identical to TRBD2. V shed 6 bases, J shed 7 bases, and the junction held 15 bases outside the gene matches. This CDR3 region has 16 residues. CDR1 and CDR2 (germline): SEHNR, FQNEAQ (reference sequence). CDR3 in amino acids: CASSTGASGAGGTQYF. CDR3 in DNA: TGTGCCAGCAGTACTGGGGCTAGCGGGGCCGGGGGGACCCAGTACTTC.

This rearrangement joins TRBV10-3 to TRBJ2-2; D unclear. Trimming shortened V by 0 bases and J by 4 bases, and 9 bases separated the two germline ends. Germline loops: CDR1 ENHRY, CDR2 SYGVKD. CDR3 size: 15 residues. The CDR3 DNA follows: TGTGCCATCAGTGAGTCTACAGTTGTCACCGGGGAGCTGTTTTTT. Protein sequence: CAISESTVVTGELFF.

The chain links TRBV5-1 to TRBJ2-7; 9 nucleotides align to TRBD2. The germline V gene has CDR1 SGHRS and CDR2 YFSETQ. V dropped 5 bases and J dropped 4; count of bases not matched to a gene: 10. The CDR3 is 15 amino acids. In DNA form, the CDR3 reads TGCGCCAGCAGTTCCCTTAGCGGGAGCCAGTACGAGCAGTACTTC. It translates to CASSSLSGSQYEQYF.

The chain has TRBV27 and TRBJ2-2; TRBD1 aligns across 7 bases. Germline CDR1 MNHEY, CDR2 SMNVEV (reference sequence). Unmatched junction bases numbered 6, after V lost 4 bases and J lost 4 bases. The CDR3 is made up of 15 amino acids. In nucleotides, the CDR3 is TGTGCCAGCAGTTGGGGGACAGCTTCCACCGGGGAGCTGTTTTTT. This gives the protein CASSWGTASTGELFF.

The CDR3 sequence is CASSMVGVGNQPQHF. The CDR3 nucleotides are TGTGCCAGTAGTATGGTAGGGGTCGGCAATCAGCCCCAGCATTTT. The J gene is TRBJ1-5, the V gene TRBV19; D possibly corresponds to TRBD1 (5 bases). With 3 bases removed from V and 2 bases from J, the gap between germline ends came to 11 bases. The CDR3 has 15 residues. Germline CDR1 is LNHDA and CDR2 is SQIVND (reference sequence).

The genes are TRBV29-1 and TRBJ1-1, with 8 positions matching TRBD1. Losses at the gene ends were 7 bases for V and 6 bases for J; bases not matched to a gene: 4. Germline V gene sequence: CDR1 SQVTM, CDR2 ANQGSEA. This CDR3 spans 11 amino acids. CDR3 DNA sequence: TGCAGCGGAGGACAGGGCGCTGAAGCTTTCTTT. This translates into CSGGQGAEAFF.

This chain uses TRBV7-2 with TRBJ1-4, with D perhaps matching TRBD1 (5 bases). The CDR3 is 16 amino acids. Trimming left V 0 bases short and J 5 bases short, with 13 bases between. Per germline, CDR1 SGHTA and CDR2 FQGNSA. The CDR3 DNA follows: TGTGCCAGCAGCTTAGCCGGACATGGAGGAAATGAAAAACTGTTTTTT. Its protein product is CASSLAGHGGNEKLFF.

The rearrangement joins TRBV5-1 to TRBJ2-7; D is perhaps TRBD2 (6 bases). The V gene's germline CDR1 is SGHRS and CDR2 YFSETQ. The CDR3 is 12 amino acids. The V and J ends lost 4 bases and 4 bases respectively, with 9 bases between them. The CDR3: CASSLEGYEQYF. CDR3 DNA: TGCGCCAGCAGCCTGGAGGGGTACGAGCAGTACTTC.

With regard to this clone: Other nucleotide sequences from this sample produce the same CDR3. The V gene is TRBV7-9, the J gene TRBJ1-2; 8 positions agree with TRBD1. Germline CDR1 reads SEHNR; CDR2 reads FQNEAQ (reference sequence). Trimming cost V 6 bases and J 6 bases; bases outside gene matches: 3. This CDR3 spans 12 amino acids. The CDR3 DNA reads TGTGCCAGCAGTCAGGGGGCTAATGGCTACACCTTC. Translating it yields CASSQGANGYTF.

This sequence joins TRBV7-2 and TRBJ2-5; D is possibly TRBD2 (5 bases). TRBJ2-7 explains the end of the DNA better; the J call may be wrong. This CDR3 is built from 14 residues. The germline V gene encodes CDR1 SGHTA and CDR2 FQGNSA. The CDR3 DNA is TGTGCCAGCAGCTTAGCGACGGGAACCTACGAGCAGTACTTC. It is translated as CASSLATGTYEQYF.

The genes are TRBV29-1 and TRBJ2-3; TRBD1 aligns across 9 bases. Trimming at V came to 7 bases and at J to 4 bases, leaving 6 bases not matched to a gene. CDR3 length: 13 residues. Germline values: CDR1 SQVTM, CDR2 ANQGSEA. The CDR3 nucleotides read TGCAGCGCTCCGGGACAGGGATCAGATACGCAGTATTTT. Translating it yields CSAPGQGSDTQYF.

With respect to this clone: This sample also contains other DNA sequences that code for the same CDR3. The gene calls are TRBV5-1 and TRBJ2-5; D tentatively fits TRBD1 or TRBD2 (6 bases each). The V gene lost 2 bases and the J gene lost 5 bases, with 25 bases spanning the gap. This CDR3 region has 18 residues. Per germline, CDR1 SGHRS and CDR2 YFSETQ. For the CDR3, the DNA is TGCGCCAGCAGCTTAACGTTCGTCGGGGGCGCCCTCGGGGAGACCCAGTACTTC. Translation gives CASSLTFVGGALGETQYF.

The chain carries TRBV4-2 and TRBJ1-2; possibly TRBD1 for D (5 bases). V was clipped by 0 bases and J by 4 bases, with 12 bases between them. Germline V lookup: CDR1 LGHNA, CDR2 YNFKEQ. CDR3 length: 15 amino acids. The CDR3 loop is CASSQDRGFGYGYTF. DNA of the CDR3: TGTGCCAGCAGCCAAGATAGGGGTTTTGGCTATGGCTACACCTTC.